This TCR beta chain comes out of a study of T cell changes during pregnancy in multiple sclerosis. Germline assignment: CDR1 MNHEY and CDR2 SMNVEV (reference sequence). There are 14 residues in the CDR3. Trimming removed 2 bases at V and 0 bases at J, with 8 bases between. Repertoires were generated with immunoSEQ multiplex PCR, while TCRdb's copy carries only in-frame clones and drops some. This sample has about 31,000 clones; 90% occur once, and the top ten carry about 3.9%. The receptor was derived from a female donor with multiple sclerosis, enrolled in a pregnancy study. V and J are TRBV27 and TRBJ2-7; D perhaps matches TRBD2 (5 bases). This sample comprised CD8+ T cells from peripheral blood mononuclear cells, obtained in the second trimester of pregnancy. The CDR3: CASSLGRVSYEQYF. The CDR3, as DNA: TGTGCCAGCAGTTTAGGGCGGGTCTCCTACGAGCAGTACTTC.